This record concerns one TCR beta chain sequence. Its target is not known. The data originate from a study of human T cells and chemical hapten exposure. Study conclusions and caveats: PT1 expanded TCR counts and patch test score were linked, and their correlation was positive.

The time point here: patch test 1, 2 weeks after DPC sensitization. The treatment denotes: therapeutic diphenylcyclopropenone sensitization with weekly scalp DPC. The donor pool consisted of alopecia patients aged 18 to 70 years, considered suitable for DPC. Each CDR3 protein is one row after TCRdb ran MiXCR on the RACE reads. Among 75,000 to 100,000 distinct CDR3 sequences listed, around 12% were seen once. Between the trimmed V and J ends, which lost 8 bases and 4 bases, there was a span of 14 bases. The germline V gene encodes CDR1 SEHNR and CDR2 FQNEAQ (reference sequence). The CDR3 consists of 13 residues.

The sequence was collected from a woman in her thirties or forties with alopecia areata. Some clones in this sample may be carry-over from other donors' samples. V is TRBV7-9 and J is TRBJ1-1; D not resolved. Sequencing was performed on whole blood, taken in connection with sensitization to the hapten diphenylcyclopropenone (DPC). CDR3 bases: TGTGCCAGCTCTCAGACCTATCCCACTGAAGCTTTCTTT. Translation gives CASSQTYPTEAFF. Filled out from reference TRBV7-9 and TRBJ1-1, the complete variable domain reads DTGVSQNPRHKITKRGQNVTFRCDPISEHNRLYWYRQTLGQGPEFLTYFQNEAQLEKSRLLSDRFSAERPKGSFSTLEIQRTEQGDSAMYLCASSQTYPTEAFFGQGTRLTVV.